Detailed here is one T cell receptor beta chain. CDR1 is SGHTA, CDR2 FQGNSA, per germline. The CDR3 consists of 13 residues. Trimming removed 2 bases from V and 3 bases from J, with 8 bases in between. The sample is drawn from a study of blood T cell repertoires in COVID-19. Study-wide context: COVID-19 samples from acute and convalescent phases originated in the United States, Italy and Spain. Sample material is recorded as cDNA or gDNA derived from T cells, B-cell-depleted T cells, or PBMCs.

In the source study's methods: The assay estimated nucleated cells by amplifying reference gene primers. The protocol was immunoSEQ multiplex PCR, while the TCRdb copy is restricted to in-frame clones and leaves out a portion. V and J calls and clone size come straight from that table; D and trimming were deduced from the DNA. The data contain 90,000 to 120,000 clones, around 83% of them seen just once; the ten biggest clones take up 4% to 5.5%. Sequenced: peripheral blood. This receptor was identified in a man between 65 and 85 years old with acute or convalescent COVID-19. This chain links TRBV7-2 with TRBJ2-7; no reliable D call. CDR3 sequence: CASSLTYYYEQYF. As DNA, the CDR3 is TGTGCCAGCAGCTTAACATATTACTACGAGCAGTACTTC.